A single sample is the source of the 12 T cell receptor beta chains below, sequenced in a study of identical twins. TCRdb independently ran MiXCR on the 5' RACE reads; one entry per CDR3 protein. In the table there are about 240,000 distinct CDR3 sequences, roughly a tenth of which are singletons. The sample taken for sequencing was memory T cells sorted from blood. These receptor sequences come from a man aged 50 to 59 in good health.

This clonotype was seen many times. This chain uses TRBV28 with TRBJ2-2, with unresolved D. The CDR3 length is 13 residues. Trimming took off 8 bases at V and 4 bases at J, with 11 bases between the two ends. The V gene's germline CDR1 is MDHEN and CDR2 SYDVKM. The CDR3 DNA is TGTGCCAGCCGCTCGGGTGTCACCGGGGAGCTGTTTTTT. This sequence encodes CASRSGVTGELFF.

This clonotype has at least ten counts. The gene calls are TRBV2 and TRBJ2-7; 9 positions match TRBD1. With V trimmed by 6 bases and J by 3 bases, 6 bases remained unmatched. Looked up from germline, CDR1 is SNHLY and CDR2 is FYNNEI. This CDR3 contains 14 residues. In DNA, the CDR3 is TGTGCCAGCAGCTTTCTGGGACAGGGCTACGAGCAGTACTTC. Translated: CASSFLGQGYEQYF.

This clonotype was seen ten or more times. The chain couples TRBV5-1 to TRBJ2-3, with 8 bases identical to TRBD1. Germline V gene sequence: CDR1 SGHRS, CDR2 YFSETQ. The CDR3 is 16 residues long. V lost 4 bases, J lost 4 bases, and 11 bases stayed unmatched. In DNA form, the CDR3 reads TGCGCCAGCAGCCACGGCGACAGGGGCGAATCAGATACGCAGTATTTT. It encodes CASSHGDRGESDTQYF.

This clonotype was counted at least ten times. The CDR3 DNA reads as TGCGCCAGCAGCTCCAGACTAGCGGGGAACACCGGGGAGCTGTTTTTT. This sequence encodes CASSSRLAGNTGELFF. This chain uses TRBV5-1 with TRBJ2-2, with 10 positions matching TRBD2. Germline V gives CDR1 SGHRS, CDR2 YFSETQ. The CDR3 covers 16 residues. V lost 3 bases to trimming and J lost 1 base; unmatched junction nucleotides: 3.

This clonotype appeared a few times. CDR3: CAWRRPGGFSSYNSPLHF. DNA for the CDR3: TGTGCCTGGAGGAGACCAGGGGGTTTTAGCTCCTATAATTCACCCCTCCACTTT. The genes are TRBV30 and TRBJ1-6; 7 nucleotides match TRBD1. CDR1 is GTSNPN and CDR2 is SVGIG in the germline V gene (reference sequence). The CDR3 covers 18 residues. The junction had 11 bases not matched to a gene; V was cut back by 3 bases and J by 0 bases. Complete variable domain (other parts from reference TRBV30 and TRBJ1-6): SQTIHQWPATLVQPVGSPLSLECTVEGTSNPNLYWYRQAAGRGLQLLFYSVGIGQISSEVPQNLSASRPQDRQFILSSKKLLLSDSGFYLCAWRRPGGFSSYNSPLHFGNGTRLTVT.

The V and J genes are TRBV29-1 and TRBJ2-1; TRBD2 agrees at 8 bases. Germline V CDR1 and CDR2: SQVTM, ANQGSEA. This CDR3 region has 21 residues. After removal of 4 bases from V and 0 bases from J, the junction contained 23 bases not matched to a gene. The chain's CDR3 is CSVAGGRKQLPPKSSYNEQFF. The CDR3 DNA follows: TGCAGCGTTGCGGGGGGGCGCAAGCAGTTGCCGCCTAAAAGCTCCTACAATGAGCAGTTCTTC.

In its sample, this clonotype was seen many times. The CDR3 sequence is CASSLLAGVPYEQYF. CDR3 in DNA: TGTGCCAGCAGCCTCCTAGCGGGGGTTCCCTACGAGCAGTACTTC. This sequence joins TRBV3-1 and TRBJ2-7; TRBD2 matches at 10 bases. From germline, CDR1 is LGHDT and CDR2 YNNKEL (reference sequence). There are 15 residues in the CDR3. The V gene end was trimmed by 4 bases and the J gene end by 2 bases; junction bases not matched to a gene: 5.

For this clonotype: A clone one base away is much larger, so this may be a read error. The chain is built from TRBV7-9 and TRBJ2-3; D ambiguous. Germline loops: CDR1 SEHNR, CDR2 FQNEAQ (reference sequence). The CDR3 contains 14 residues. CDR3 sequence: CDSSRKGITDTQYF. CDR3 nucleotides: TGTGACAGCAGCAGGAAGGGCATCACAGATACGCAGTATTTT.

This sequence joins TRBV7-9 and TRBJ1-3, with 8 bases that match TRBD1. The trim removed 5 bases at V and 10 bases at J, leaving 10 bases unmatched. The CDR3 has 14 amino acids. CDR1 is SEHNR and CDR2 is FQNEAQ in the germline V gene (reference sequence). The CDR3 DNA is TGTGCCAGCAGCCCCCAGGGGGCGCGAATAACCATATATTTT. Translated: CASSPQGARITIYF. Drawing the rest from reference TRBV7-9 and TRBJ1-3, the complete variable domain is DTGVSQNPRHKITKRGQNVTFRCDPISEHNRLYWYRQTLGQGPEFLTYFQNEAQLEKSRLLSDRFSAERPKGSFSTLEIQRTEQGDSAMYLCASSPQGARITIYFGEGSWLTVV.

This clonotype has at least ten counts. The chain recombines TRBV9 with TRBJ2-1; D uncertain. The CDR3 is 13 residues long. V shed 4 bases and J shed 4 bases, with 9 bases lying between them. Germline lookup yields CDR1 SGDLS and CDR2 YYNGEE. In DNA, the CDR3 is TGTGCCAGCAGCTTAACAGAATACAATGAGCAGTTCTTC. Translation gives CASSLTEYNEQFF.

The chain links TRBV29-1 to TRBJ2-1; weak D call: TRBD2 (6 bases). The CDR3 length is 15 residues. CDR1 is SQVTM, CDR2 ANQGSEA, per germline. Trimming stripped 1 base from V and 6 bases from J, with 16 bases between. As DNA, the CDR3 is TGCAGCGTTGAAGTCGGGAGCCGGCCGTCCAATGAGCAGTTCTTC. It is translated as CSVEVGSRPSNEQFF.

V is TRBV20-1 and J is TRBJ2-3, with 10 bases fitting TRBD2. Trimming at V came to 6 bases and at J to 2 bases, leaving 5 bases not matched to a gene. The CDR3 runs to 14 residues. CDR1 DFQATT and CDR2 SNEGSKA come from the germline V gene (reference sequence). The CDR3 spells CSAVAGGVTDTQYF. The CDR3 coding sequence is TGCAGTGCAGTAGCGGGAGGTGTCACAGATACGCAGTATTTT.